The T cell receptor (beta chain) under discussion was sequenced for a study of shared clonotypes between healthy human individuals. The ends lost 0 bases at V and 1 base at J; junction bases unmatched: 13. The CDR3 covers 19 residues. The germline gives CDR1 MNHEY, CDR2 SMNVEV (reference sequence). Replicate PCRs from sorted subsets contained approximately 190 ng DNA, which is around 30,000 T cell genomes. The protocol was immunoSEQ multiplex PCR, while the TCRdb copy is restricted to in-frame clones and leaves out a portion. The table shows some 690,000 clones, with 90% occurring only once. With respect to this clone: Its specificity is unknown.

General observations from the study: A reduction in generation probabilities was seen for non-shared clonotypes relative to those shared by all four donors.

Healthy HIV-negative adults without recent acute infections or vaccinations served as donors. The chain is built from TRBV27 and TRBJ2-7; 9 bases match TRBD2. This sequence originates from a man aged 18 to 29 in good health. Some clones in this sample may be carry-over from other donors' samples. The sample consisted of memory CD8+ T cells from PBMCs. Documented subset: CD45RO+ cells pooled with CCR7-negative TemRA cells. The CDR3 reads CASSLSPGVAGVGSYEQYF. CDR3 sequence (DNA): TGTGCCAGCAGTTTATCGCCCGGGGTAGCGGGAGTGGGTTCCTACGAGCAGTACTTC.